One and the same sample provided the 29 T cell receptor beta chains below, sequenced in a study of shared clonotypes between healthy human individuals. The protocol was immunoSEQ multiplex PCR, while the TCRdb copy is restricted to in-frame clones and leaves out a portion. The sample has over a million clones, more than 60% seen once. Sample: memory CD4+ T cells sorted from blood. The subset is: CD45RA-negative fraction. The source of these receptors is a young man in good health.

The rearrangement joins TRBV11-2 to TRBJ1-1; 8 bases fit TRBD1. In germline, CDR1 is SGHAT, CDR2 FQNNGV. Trimming took 7 bases from V and 1 from J; bases not matched to a gene: 5. This CDR3 spans 14 amino acids. In nucleotides, the CDR3 is TGTGCCAGCAAGACACAGGGGGGGAACACTGAAGCTTTCTTT. Translating gives CASKTQGGNTEAFF.

The rearrangement links TRBV5-1 to TRBJ1-1, with D possibly being TRBD1 (5 bases). The germline CDR1 and CDR2 sequences are SGHRS and YFSETQ. Trimming removed 4 bases from V and 5 bases from J, with 15 bases in between. This CDR3 has 14 residues. CDR3: CASSEGPTGTEAFF. Here the CDR3 DNA reads TGCGCCAGCAGCGAGGGGCCGACGGGGACTGAAGCTTTCTTT. The full variable domain, completed using reference TRBV5-1 and TRBJ1-1, is KAGVTQTPRYLIKTRGQQVTLSCSPISGHRSVSWYQQTPGQGLQFLFEYFSETQRNKGNFPGRFSGRQFSNSRSEMNVSTLELGDSALYLCASSEGPTGTEAFFGQGTRLTVV.

This rearrangement joins TRBV2 to TRBJ2-5; D assignment may be TRBD1 or TRBD2 (5 bases each). This CDR3 is 14 amino acids long. Trimming took off 7 bases at V and 8 bases at J, with 20 bases between the two ends. CDR1 is SNHLY and CDR2 is FYNNEI in the germline V gene. The CDR3 is CASKGVVDIRTQYF. In DNA, the CDR3 is TGTGCCAGCAAGGGAGTCGTGGACATACGTACCCAGTACTTC.

In this sample, this clone turned up many times. Distinct nucleotide sequences in the sample also encode this CDR3. The rearrangement links TRBV6-5 to TRBJ1-1; D not certain. Trimming removed 6 bases at V and 1 base at J, with 3 bases between. CDR3 length equals 11 residues. Germline V gene lookup returns CDR1 MNHEY and CDR2 SVGAGI. The CDR3 nucleotides are TGTGCCAGCAGGGAGAACACTGAAGCTTTCTTT. It specifies CASRENTEAFF.

The chain recombines TRBV5-4 with TRBJ2-7; no reliable D call. Trimming took 4 bases from V and 2 from J, leaving 10 bases between them. This CDR3 has 13 amino acids. Germline CDR1 reads SGHNT; CDR2 reads YYREEE (reference sequence). CDR3 region: CASSPTDTYEQYF. CDR3 sequence (DNA): TGTGCCAGCAGCCCTACCGATACCTACGAGCAGTACTTC.

V gene TRBV18 combines with J gene TRBJ1-1, with TRBD1 identical over 7 bases. Germline trimming cut 3 bases from V and 1 base from J; bases unmatched to any gene: 11. Germline V gene data show CDR1 as KGHSH and CDR2 as LQKENI. This CDR3 has 17 amino acids. The CDR3 sequence: CASSPRQGQEGNTEAFF. As DNA, the CDR3 is TGTGCCAGCTCACCCCGACAGGGCCAGGAAGGGAACACTGAAGCTTTCTTT. Full variable domain (outside the CDR3, taken from reference TRBV18 and TRBJ1-1): NAGVMQNPRHLVRRRGQEARLRCSPMKGHSHVYWYRQLPEEGLKFMVYLQKENIIDESGMPKERFSAEFPKEGPSILRIQQVVRGDSAAYFCASSPRQGQEGNTEAFFGQGTRLTVV.

The chain employs TRBV29-1 and TRBJ1-2; TRBD1 agrees at 9 bases. Germline CDR1 and CDR2: SQVTM and ANQGSEA. This CDR3 region has 11 residues. Trimming at V came to 7 bases and at J to 4 bases, leaving 1 base not matched to a gene. In nucleotides, the CDR3 is TGCAGCGCACAGGGGGCCTATGGCTACACCTTC. Protein product: CSAQGAYGYTF.

V is TRBV30 and J is TRBJ2-6; 9 bases agree with TRBD1. V trimming: 4 bases; J trimming: 2 bases; junction bases outside the gene matches: 9. The V gene's germline CDR1 is GTSNPN and CDR2 SVGIG (reference sequence). CDR3 length equals 17 residues. In DNA form, the CDR3 reads TGTGCCTGGAAGAGGGGACAGGGTCAACCTGGGGCCAACGTCCTGACTTTC. Translating gives CAWKRGQGQPGANVLTF.

This clone was seen only once. V usage is TRBV1 and J usage is TRBJ2-5. TRBV1 is assigned pseudogene status. The CDR3 contains 16 residues. The CDR3 loop reads CTSSPWGGGCGETQYF. CDR3 in DNA: TGCACCAGCAGCCCGTGGGGAGGGGGCTGTGGAGAGACCCAGTACTTC.

This clone has more than one count but fewer than ten. This sequence joins TRBV5-4 and TRBJ2-1; TRBD1 matches at 8 bases. Germline V gene sequence: CDR1 SGHNT, CDR2 YYREEE (reference sequence). The CDR3 has 15 residues. V trimming: 2 bases; J trimming: 3 bases; junction bases outside the gene matches: 4. As DNA, the CDR3 is TGTGCCAGCAGCTTTGACAGGGGAAACTACAATGAGCAGTTCTTC. Translating gives CASSFDRGNYNEQFF.

This clone appeared a single time. This rearrangement joins TRBV6-1 to TRBJ2-3, with a possible D match to TRBD2 (6 bases). The V gene's germline CDR1 is MNHNS and CDR2 SASEGT. V was trimmed by 6 bases and J by 3 bases, leaving 10 bases between them. There are 13 residues in the CDR3. For the CDR3, the DNA is TGTGCCAGCAGAGGGGCGGGGACAGATACGCAGTATTTT. Translating gives CASRGAGTDTQYF.

The rearrangement uses TRBV18 and TRBJ1-2; weak D call: TRBD1 (6 bases). The CDR3 is made up of 15 amino acids. The germline V gene encodes CDR1 KGHSH and CDR2 LQKENI. Trimming took off 2 bases at V and 11 bases at J, with 21 bases between the two ends. The CDR3 spells CASSPNRDPTMSYTF. The CDR3 DNA reads TGTGCCAGCTCACCAAACAGGGATCCTACTATGAGTTACACCTTC.

The V call is TRBV5-5, the J call TRBJ1-2; D not resolved. The germline V gene encodes CDR1 SGHKS and CDR2 YYEKEE (reference sequence). V shed 1 base and J shed 0 bases, with 10 bases lying between them. The CDR3 runs to 15 residues. As DNA, the CDR3 is TGTGCCAGCAGCTTGTTTTGGGTGGCTAACTATGGCTACACCTTC. It yields the protein CASSLFWVANYGYTF.

The rearrangement links TRBV30 to TRBJ2-5, with 7 bases lining up with TRBD2. The end of the DNA is better explained by TRBJ2-7, so the J call may be wrong. The germline V gene encodes CDR1 GTSNPN and CDR2 SVGIG (reference sequence). There are 14 residues in the CDR3. The CDR3 DNA reads as TGTGCCTGGAGTAAGCCTAGCGGTACCTACGAGCAGTACTTC. Its protein is CAWSKPSGTYEQYF.

J is TRBJ2-2 and V is TRBV6-5; D is unclear. The germline gives CDR1 MNHEY, CDR2 SVGAGI. Deletions cut 3 bases from V and 6 bases from J, with 11 bases between. CDR3 length: 14 amino acids. DNA for the CDR3: TGTGCCAGCAGTTATTACAGCCTTGCCGGGGAGCTGTTTTTT. The encoded protein is CASSYYSLAGELFF.

The V gene is TRBV7-2, the J gene TRBJ2-7; TRBD1 agrees at 9 bases. The ends lost 5 bases at V and 4 bases at J; junction bases unmatched: 9. CDR3 length: 15 residues. The germline V gene has CDR1 SGHTA and CDR2 FQGNSA. The CDR3 bases are TGTGCCAGCAGCCCGACCCGCGGGACAGGGTACGAGCAGTACTTC. Its translation is CASSPTRGTGYEQYF.

The chain uses TRBV7-8 and TRBJ2-7, with 7 bases lining up with TRBD1. V lost 6 bases, J lost 0 bases, and 5 bases stayed unmatched. From germline, CDR1 is SGHVS and CDR2 FQNEAQ. The CDR3 is 14 residues long. CDR3 amino acids: CASSSGQPSYEQYF. CDR3 bases: TGTGCCAGCAGTTCGGGACAGCCCTCCTACGAGCAGTACTTC. The whole variable domain, remainder taken from reference TRBV7-8 and TRBJ2-7, is GAGVSQSPRYKVAKRGQDVALRCDPISGHVSLFWYQQALGQGPEFLTYFQNEAQLDKSGLPSDRFFAERPEGSVSTLKIQRTQQEDSAVYLCASSSGQPSYEQYFGPGTRLTVT.

The rearrangement links TRBV2 to TRBJ2-7, with 7 bases matching TRBD1. The V gene's germline CDR1 is SNHLY and CDR2 FYNNEI. V shed 6 bases, J shed 5 bases, and the junction held 7 bases outside the gene matches. CDR3 size: 13 residues. The CDR3 sequence is CASRTGSNNEQYF. The CDR3 nucleotides are TGTGCCAGCAGGACAGGGTCGAACAACGAGCAGTACTTC.

The chain joins TRBV5-1 to TRBJ2-3; D gene unclear. Per germline, CDR1 SGHRS and CDR2 YFSETQ. V was trimmed by 1 base and J by 8 bases, leaving 11 bases between them. The CDR3 is 13 amino acids. This CDR3 reads CASSLSPRGTQYF. CDR3 sequence (DNA): TGCGCCAGCAGCTTGTCCCCAAGAGGTACGCAGTATTTT.

V usage is TRBV9 and J usage is TRBJ2-7; TRBD2 agrees at 13 bases. Unmatched junction bases numbered 8, after V lost 3 bases and J lost 5 bases. The CDR3 consists of 16 residues. CDR1 is SGDLS and CDR2 is YYNGEE in the germline V gene. CDR3 sequence reads: CASSAQLAGGRNEQYF. CDR3 bases: TGTGCCAGCAGCGCCCAACTAGCGGGGGGGCGGAACGAGCAGTACTTC.

This chain links TRBV9 with TRBJ1-6; weak D call: TRBD1 (5 bases). The CDR3 length is 15 residues. Trimming removed 0 bases from V and 7 bases from J, with 11 bases in between. Germline loops: CDR1 SGDLS, CDR2 YYNGEE. The CDR3 DNA follows: TGTGCCAGCAGCGTAGGGGCAGGGTTGAATTCACCCCTCCACTTT. As protein: CASSVGAGLNSPLHF.

The chain couples TRBV25-1 to TRBJ2-2; D not resolved. This CDR3 has 14 amino acids. The germline CDR1 and CDR2 sequences are MGHDK and SYGVNS. Trimming pared 3 bases from V and 1 base from J, leaving 6 bases between. DNA of the CDR3: TGTGCCAGCAGTGACAGAATGAACACCGGGGAGCTGTTTTTT. Translating gives CASSDRMNTGELFF.

The J gene is TRBJ2-3, the V gene TRBV6-1; D is perhaps TRBD2 (5 bases). Per germline, CDR1 MNHNS and CDR2 SASEGT. With 1 base removed from V and 2 bases from J, the gap between germline ends came to 10 bases. The CDR3 has 15 amino acids. The CDR3 region has the DNA TGTGCCAGCAGTGAAGGAGGCGGGCCCACAGATACGCAGTATTTT. Protein sequence: CASSEGGGPTDTQYF.

As to this clone: This sequence may be a read error, since a much larger clone differs from it by one base. This rearrangement joins TRBV5-4 to TRBJ2-3, with a tentative D call TRBD2 (6 bases). CDR3 length equals 14 residues. The germline gives CDR1 SGHNT, CDR2 YYREEE (reference sequence). With 2 bases removed from V and 2 bases from J, the gap between germline ends came to 9 bases. The CDR3 here is CASSLAGPTDTQYF. The DNA of the CDR3 is TGTGCCAGCAGCTTAGCGGGCCCCACAGATACGCAGTATTTT.

The chain combines TRBV29-1 with TRBJ2-5; the D is unclear. Germline V gives CDR1 SQVTM, CDR2 ANQGSEA. The CDR3 loop spans 12 amino acids. V was trimmed by 2 bases and J by 1 base, leaving 5 bases between them. The CDR3 sequence is CSVESSQETQYF. The CDR3 nucleotides are TGCAGCGTTGAATCTAGCCAAGAGACCCAGTACTTC. The whole variable domain, remainder taken from reference TRBV29-1 and TRBJ2-5, is SAVISQKPSRDICQRGTSLTIQCQVDSQVTMMFWYRQQPGQSLTLIATANQGSEATYESGFVIDKFPISRPNLTFSTLTVSNMSPEDSSIYLCSVESSQETQYFGPGTRLLVL.

This clone was seen repeatedly, ten times or more. The chain combines TRBV5-1 with TRBJ2-2; TRBD2 might be the D (5 bases). Looked up from germline, CDR1 is SGHRS and CDR2 is YFSETQ. CDR3 length: 15 amino acids. Trimming left V 4 bases short and J 1 base short, with 11 bases between. The CDR3 region has the DNA TGCGCCAGCAGCGAAGACGGGAAGAACACCGGGGAGCTGTTTTTT. This gives the protein CASSEDGKNTGELFF.

This clone was counted ten times or more. J is TRBJ1-2 and V is TRBV9; D is possibly TRBD1 (6 bases). Trimming took 0 bases from V and 3 from J, leaving 12 bases between them. This CDR3 region has 15 residues. CDR1 and CDR2 (germline): SGDLS, YYNGEE. The CDR3 sequence is CASSVAGDTHYGYTF. In DNA form, the CDR3 reads TGTGCCAGCAGCGTAGCAGGGGATACTCACTATGGCTACACCTTC.

The chain combines TRBV6-6 with TRBJ2-1, with a possible D match to TRBD2 (6 bases). Trimming removed 2 bases from V and 4 bases from J, with 9 bases in between. CDR1 and CDR2 (germline): MNHNY, SVGAGI (reference sequence). The CDR3 spans 14 residues. DNA for the CDR3: TGTGCCAGCAGTTACCCGGGACTTTACAATGAGCAGTTCTTC. Its protein is CASSYPGLYNEQFF.

This chain joins TRBV5-1 and TRBJ2-7, with D possibly matching TRBD2 (6 bases). The CDR3 totals 16 residues. V was cut by 1 base and J by 0 bases, with 14 bases left in between. The germline CDR1 and CDR2 sequences are SGHRS and YFSETQ. CDR3 sequence: CASSLSTSYSSYEQYF. DNA of the CDR3: TGCGCCAGCAGCTTGAGTACTAGCTATAGCTCCTACGAGCAGTACTTC.